The 29 T cell receptor delta chains below all came from one sample that was sequenced in a study of γδ T cells in repeated Plasmodium falciparum infection. TCRdb reanalysed the multiplex PCR reads with CATT. The profile shows around 52,000 delta-chain clones, approximately 1.5% of them singletons. Bulk repertoires came from Vgamma9/Vdelta2+ or Vdelta2-negative gammadelta T cells flow-sorted from PBMC. The sample consisted of gamma-delta T cells from blood. The receptors shown here come from a pool of human donors (malaria-infected and uninfected, not separated).

Notes on this clone: The amino acid sequence in TCRdb belongs to a much larger clone and departs from this DNA's translation at residue 18, likely a sequencing read error; the sequence shown is translated from the DNA. The J gene is TRDJ4, the V gene TRDV1; TRDD3 matches at 10 bases. Germline CDR1 and CDR2: TSWWSYY and QGS. This CDR3 comprises 20 residues. CDR3: CALGECYQLGDPRNTRPPIF. The CDR3, as DNA: TGTGCTCTTGGGGAATGCTACCAACTGGGGGATCCAAGAAATACCAGACCCCCGATCTTT.

As for this clone: The protein in TCRdb stems from a much larger clone and differs at residue 4 from this DNA's translation, likely a read error; here the protein is translated from the DNA. V is TRDV1 and J is TRDJ1; tentative D call: TRDD3 (6 bases). The CDR3 totals 21 residues. From germline, CDR1 is TSWWSYY and CDR2 QGS. The CDR3 DNA reads as TGTGCTCTTGAGGAATTTAGCCCAGCACACCGGGGATTCAGATTCACCGATAAACTCATCTTT. As protein: CALEEFSPAHRGFRFTDKLIF.

There are a few counts of this clone. TCRdb's protein for this DNA is that of a much larger clone and differs from the translation at residue 9, likely a read error; the protein shown is the DNA translation. This chain joins TRDV1 and TRDJ1; 8 nucleotides align to TRDD3. As TCRdb names no J gene, one was assigned here on the basis of a DNA match to germline. CDR3 size: 23 residues. From germline, CDR1 is TSWWSYY and CDR2 QGS. J was trimmed by 0 bases and V by 0 bases; bases with no gene match: 24. The CDR3 region is CALGELGLCPNVLGAMYTDKLIF. CDR3 DNA sequence: TGTGCTCTTGGGGAACTGGGACTATGCCCTAACGTACTGGGGGCTATGTACACCGATAAACTCATCTTT.

This clone was recorded a few times. One base separates it from a far larger clone, so it is likely a read error. The sample holds other DNA sequences that translate to the same CDR3. The CDR3 DNA follows: TGTGCTCTTGGGGAGACTGTCCTACCTTCCGCGATGGGGATACGCGCTAACACCGATAAACTCATCTTT. Translating gives CALGETVLPSAMGIRANTDKLIF. The chain couples TRDV1 to TRDJ1, with TRDD3 matching over 9 bases. TCRdb is silent on the J gene; assignment here came from matching the DNA to germline. CDR1 is TSWWSYY, CDR2 QGS, per germline. This CDR3 has 23 residues. V trimming: 3 bases; J trimming: 0 bases; junction bases outside the gene matches: 26.

About this clone itself: One base separates it from a far larger clone, so it is likely a read error. Different DNA sequences within this sample yield the same CDR3. The rearrangement uses TRDV3 and TRDJ1, with TRDD2 matching 8 bases. CDR1 and CDR2 (germline): TVYSNPD, GDNSRS (reference sequence). The CDR3 length is 17 residues. The CDR3 DNA reads TGCGCCTTTAGCTCGGCCTTCCTAAGATCCCGTACTAATAAACTCATCTTT. Translated: CAFSSAFLRSRTNKLIF.

The table lists this clone with many counts. The chain has TRDV1 and TRDJ1, with 11 bases fitting TRDD3. The J gene is not listed in TCRdb, so it was assigned here from a DNA match to germline. V was pared by 2 bases and J by 0 bases, with 26 bases of the junction left unmatched. The CDR3 totals 24 residues. Germline lookup yields CDR1 TSWWSYY and CDR2 QGS. The CDR3: CALGESPRSLLRLGDRENTDKLIF. CDR3 DNA sequence: TGTGCTCTTGGGGAATCCCCCCGCTCCCTCCTACGACTGGGGGATAGGGAGAACACCGATAAACTCATCTTT.

This clone was seen many times. The protein recorded in TCRdb matches a much larger clone and deviates from this DNA's translation at residue 5, suggesting a read error; the protein here is obtained by translating the DNA. The chain joins TRDV2 to TRDJ1; a weak D match, TRDD3 (6 bases). Germline V gene lookup returns CDR1 GEAIGNYY and CDR2 EKD. The CDR3 consists of 15 residues. V was clipped by 3 bases and J by 0 bases, with 13 bases between them. The chain's CDR3 is CACDAVGGYTDKLIF. The DNA for the CDR3 is TGTGCCTGTGACGCCGTGGGGGGGTACACCGATAAACTCATCTTT.

A word on this clone: The mismatch at residue 6 between this DNA's translation and the TCRdb protein of a much larger clone likely reflects a read error; the protein shown is translated from the DNA. This chain joins TRDV1 and TRDJ1; 7 bases agree with TRDD3. V shed 4 bases, J shed 0 bases, and the junction held 17 bases outside the gene matches. The CDR3 is 19 amino acids. Per the germline V gene, CDR1 is TSWWSYY and CDR2 is QGS. CDR3 in DNA: TGTGCTCTTGGGGGGGACGTCCTCAGGATACGCTCGTACACCGATAAACTCATCTTT. Translated, it gives CALGGDVLRIRSYTDKLIF.

J is TRDJ1 and V is TRDV1; perhaps TRDD2 as D (5 bases). The J gene was missing in TCRdb and was found by matching the end of the DNA to germline. CDR3 size: 13 residues. CDR1 and CDR2 (germline): TSWWSYY, QGS. V was shortened by 4 bases and J by 6 bases, with 12 bases between the two germline ends. The CDR3 region is CALGVPSVYKLIF. The CDR3 DNA reads TGTGCTCTTGGGGTCCCTTCGGTCTATAAACTCATCTTT.

Only a few counts were recorded for this clone. This DNA translates differently at residue 15 from the TCRdb protein, which is that of a much larger clone; a read error is likely, and the protein shown is the DNA's own translation. The J gene went uncalled, whereas the V gene is TRDV1; no DNA check was done on the table's D call, TRDD3. The CDR3 spans 19 residues. CDR1 TSWWSYY and CDR2 QGS come from the germline V gene. The CDR3 is CALGSFAPLLGRPRSKLIF. The CDR3 DNA is TGTGCTCTTGGGTCATTCGCCCCCCTACTGGGACGACCTCGTTCTAAGCTCATCTTT.

This clone was counted many times. A far larger clone differs by one base, so this is likely a read error. Other DNA sequences from this sample encode an identical CDR3 as well. The J gene is TRDJ1, the V gene TRDV1; possibly TRDD2 or TRDD3 for D (8 bases each). V lost 3 bases, J lost 0 bases, and 26 bases lay in between. The length of the CDR3 is 20 residues. Germline assignment: CDR1 TSWWSYY and CDR2 QGS. CDR3 loop: CALGEILPKHWGLYTDKLIF. The CDR3 bases are TGTGCTCTTGGGGAGATCCTTCCTAAGCACTGGGGGCTCTACACCGATAAACTCATCTTT.

Details on this clone: A far larger clone is off by one base, so a read error is likely. Other nucleotide sequences from this sample produce the same CDR3. The chain recombines TRDV1 with TRDJ1, with 9 bases lining up with TRDD3. This CDR3 has 20 residues. Per germline, CDR1 TSWWSYY and CDR2 QGS. The DNA for the CDR3 is TGTGCCCTTGGGGAATCGGTGATCTTTAGGGGGGGATACAAAGCCGATAAACTCATCTTT. As protein: CALGESVIFRGGYKADKLIF.

Comments on this clone: The TCRdb protein comes from a much larger clone and disagrees with this DNA's translation at residue 8, likely due to a read error; the protein given here is derived from the DNA. This sequence joins TRDV1 and TRDJ1; either TRDD2 or TRDD3 may supply D (9 bases each). V was trimmed by 4 bases and J by 5 bases, leaving 29 bases between them. This CDR3 spans 19 amino acids. Germline-derived CDR1 and CDR2 are TSWWSYY and QGS. CDR3 region: CALGGTLLPTLGDLDKLIF. The CDR3 DNA follows: TGTGCTCTTGGGGGAACTCTCCTTCCTACTCTGGGGGATTTAGATAAACTCATCTTT.

The table lists this clone with many counts. The protein that TCRdb holds for this DNA derives from a much larger clone and differs from the translated DNA at residue 3, which likely indicates a read error; the protein shown here is translated from the DNA. This chain uses TRDV3 with TRDJ2; D might be TRDD2 or TRDD3, each matching 7 bases. Germline CDR1 TVYSNPD, CDR2 GDNSRS (reference sequence). Between the trimmed V and J ends, which lost 4 bases and 6 bases, there was a span of 45 bases. The CDR3 is 23 residues long. This chain's CDR3 is CASRLINLRGIGHSFLLAAQLFF. The CDR3 nucleotides are TGTGCCTCCCGACTAATCAATTTGAGGGGGATTGGCCACTCCTTCCTCCTGGCAGCACAACTCTTCTTT.

By share, this clone ranks as medium-sized. The same CDR3 is also encoded by other DNA sequences in this sample. V gene TRAV38-2/DV8 combines with J gene TRDJ1, with D perhaps TRDD2 (6 bases). The CDR3 runs 17 residues. The germline gives CDR1 TSESDYY, CDR2 QEAYKQQN. Trimming took off 4 bases at V and 1 base at J, with 20 bases between the two ends. CDR3 sequence: CAYRPPSPLYSTDKLIF. The DNA for the CDR3 is TGTGCTTATAGGCCTCCTTCCCCACTGTACTCCACCGATAAACTCATCTTT.

This clone was recorded a few times. The protein that TCRdb holds for this DNA derives from a much larger clone and differs from the translated DNA at residue 17, which likely indicates a read error; the protein shown here is translated from the DNA. The V and J genes are TRDV1 and TRDJ1; TRDD3 matches 12 bases. Germline CDR1 reads TSWWSYY; CDR2 reads QGS. This CDR3 has 21 amino acids. The V gene end was trimmed by 0 bases and the J gene end by 6 bases; junction bases not matched to a gene: 20. CDR3 in DNA: TGTGCTCTTGGGGAACTAGTGACGATAAAGACTGGGGGATACTTAAGCAATAAACTCATCTTT. Translating gives CALGELVTIKTGGYLSNKLIF.

This clone came up a few times. The mismatch at residue 11 between this DNA's translation and the TCRdb protein of a much larger clone likely reflects a read error; the protein shown is translated from the DNA. This chain links TRDV1 with TRDJ1; D possibly corresponds to TRDD3 (6 bases). The J gene comes from matching the DNA to germline here; TCRdb lacks it. Trimming removed 1 base from V and 0 bases from J, with 21 bases in between. Germline V lookup: CDR1 TSWWSYY, CDR2 QGS. This CDR3 has 19 residues. In DNA, the CDR3 is TGTGCTCTTGGGGAACCCCTCGTCTTAGGGGGACTCAACACCGATAAACTCATCTTT. It yields the protein CALGEPLVLGGLNTDKLIF.

This clone was recorded many times. A much larger clone differs by one base, so this may be a read error. V is TRDV1 and J is TRDJ1; TRDD3 matches at 11 bases. The CDR3 loop spans 25 amino acids. J gave up 0 bases and V 1 base, and 28 bases lay outside the gene matches. Germline CDR1 and CDR2: TSWWSYY and QGS. CDR3: CALGERSIRYPIVGDTLGYTDKLIF. The DNA of the CDR3 is TGTGCTCTTGGGGAACGAAGTATCAGGTACCCCATTGTGGGGGATACGCTCGGGTACACCGATAAACTCATCTTT.

This clone showed up just a few times. A far more abundant clone sits one base away, making this likely a read error. The same CDR3 arises from other DNA sequences in this sample as well. The chain couples TRDV1 to TRDJ1; D is ambiguous. Germline loops: CDR1 TSWWSYY, CDR2 QGS. Trimming cost V 4 bases and J 3 bases, with 30 bases left between them. CDR3 length: 20 amino acids. The CDR3: CALGVLFRHPRGPRADKLIF. The CDR3 bases are TGTGCTCTTGGGGTGTTATTCCGTCACCCCAGGGGTCCGAGGGCCGATAAACTCATCTTT.

The sample holds a few counts of this clone. A read error is likely here: a far larger clone is one base away. Other DNA sequences in the same sample also yield this CDR3. The V call is TRDV3, the J call TRDJ2; 8 bases map to TRDD3. The junction had 27 bases not matched to a gene; V was cut back by 1 base and J by 8 bases. This CDR3 is 20 amino acids long. CDR1 is TVYSNPD and CDR2 is GDNSRS in the germline V gene (reference sequence). CDR3 in amino acids: CAFICRQFVYWGLHTAQLFF. The CDR3 DNA reads TGTGCCTTTATTTGCCGTCAATTCGTGTACTGGGGGTTACACACGGCACAACTCTTCTTT.

This clone appeared many times. TCRdb has a much larger clone's protein, which differs at residue 12 from the translation of this DNA, likely because of a read error; what is shown is the protein translated from the DNA. The chain couples TRDV1 to TRDJ1, with D unclear. CDR1 and CDR2 from the germline V gene are TSWWSYY and QGS. Deletions cut 2 bases from V and 0 bases from J, with 19 bases between. The CDR3 is made up of 18 amino acids. CDR3 residues: CALGEYVASAPHTDKLIF. For the CDR3, the DNA is TGTGCTCTTGGGGAATACGTAGCTTCGGCCCCGCACACCGATAAACTCATCTTT.

This clone was detected many times. The protein that TCRdb holds for this DNA derives from a much larger clone and differs from the translated DNA at residue 10, which likely indicates a read error; the protein shown here is translated from the DNA. This chain joins TRDV1 and TRDJ1, with a tentative D call TRDD2 (5 bases). In the absence of a J gene in TCRdb, the DNA was matched to germline to assign it here. This CDR3 is 17 amino acids long. Germline V gene lookup returns CDR1 TSWWSYY and CDR2 QGS. V lost 2 bases and J lost 0, with 16 bases in between. CDR3 sequence: CALGEGFLQAYTDKLIF. The DNA for the CDR3 is TGTGCTCTTGGGGAAGGTTTCCTCCAGGCCTACACCGATAAACTCATCTTT.

Many counts were recorded for this clone. The chain links TRDV1 to TRDJ1, with D possibly matching TRDD2 (7 bases). Germline V CDR1 and CDR2: TSWWSYY, QGS. The CDR3 runs 22 residues. V was trimmed by 1 base and J by 1 base, leaving 31 bases between them. The CDR3 DNA follows: TGTGCTCTTGGGGAACCACGTCCTTCCTGGCTTACTGGGCGGGTTTCCACCGATAAACTCATCTTT. Translated, it gives CALGEPRPSWLTGRVSTDKLIF.

Comments on this clone: TCRdb attributes to this sequence the protein of a much larger clone, which differs from the DNA translation at residue 23; a read error is likely, and the protein displayed is translated from the DNA. The CDR3 nucleotides are TGTGCCTTTGGTGGTTCCTCCCCGCTGGGGGATACGGGGAGCGCATGTTTACGGATAGCTACGTACTCCGATAAACTCATCTTT. It codes for CAFGGSSPLGDTGSACLRIATYSDKLIF. This chain connects TRDV3 to TRDJ1; 12 bases match TRDD3. V lost 2 bases to trimming and J lost 3 bases; unmatched junction nucleotides: 46. CDR3 length: 28 amino acids. CDR1 is TVYSNPD and CDR2 is GDNSRS in the germline V gene (reference sequence).

This clone was recorded many times. The TCRdb protein, from a much larger clone, departs from this DNA's translation at residue 12, likely by read error; the protein shown derives from the DNA. The rearrangement links TRDV2 to TRDJ2, with a possible D match to TRDD3 (6 bases). CDR1 and CDR2 from the germline V gene are GEAIGNYY and EKD. The CDR3 has 14 residues. The CDR3 region has the DNA TGTGCCTGTGACACCATTACTGGGACAGCACAACCCTTCTTT. This codes for CACDTITGTAQPFF.

As to this clone: A far larger clone is just one base off, so this is likely a read error. The sample has other DNA sequences that encode this CDR3 too. V is TRDV3 and J is TRDJ1; 12 bases align to TRDD3. The germline V gene encodes CDR1 TVYSNPD and CDR2 GDNSRS (reference sequence). The CDR3 length is 19 residues. DNA of the CDR3: TGTGCCTCTCCTACGTTCTCTGGGGGATACGCGTCGGCCACCGATAAACTTATCTTT. Translated: CASPTFSGGYASATDKLIF.

In its sample, this clone was seen a few times. The TCRdb protein, from a much larger clone, departs from this DNA's translation at residue 15, likely by read error; the protein shown derives from the DNA. The CDR3: CALGELGGRVFFRAPYELGDFRTDKLIF. CDR3 nucleotide sequence: TGTGCTCTTGGGGAACTAGGGGGTCGGGTCTTCTTTCGGGCTCCCTACGAGCTGGGGGATTTTCGCACCGATAAACTCATCTTT. V and J are TRDV1 and TRDJ1, with TRDD3 matching 9 bases. Germline CDR1 TSWWSYY, CDR2 QGS. This CDR3 is 28 amino acids long. V dropped 0 bases and J dropped 1; count of bases not matched to a gene: 39.

This clone was seen more than once but under ten times. TCRdb assigns this DNA the protein of a much larger clone, which departs from its translation at residue 16; this likely reflects a read error, and the protein shown comes from translating the DNA. J is TRDJ2 and V is TRDV1, with D perhaps assigned TRDD1 or TRDD3 (5 bases each). Trimming shortened V by 2 bases and J by 7 bases, and 32 bases separated the two germline ends. This CDR3 has 21 residues. CDR1 is TSWWSYY, CDR2 QGS, per germline. The CDR3 nucleotides are TGTGCTCTTGGGGAAGAGTCGTACCATGAAATGGGCAAAGGGGAGAAAGCACAACTCTTCTTT. Translation gives CALGEESYHEMGKGEKAQLFF.

A note on this clone: TCRdb records a much larger clone's protein for this DNA, with a difference at residue 9 that likely arises from a read error; the protein given is the translation of the DNA. This sequence joins TRAV38-2/DV8 and TRDJ1; TRDD3 matches at 7 bases. The V gene end was trimmed by 2 bases and the J gene end by 0 bases; junction bases not matched to a gene: 10. Per the germline V gene, CDR1 is TSESDYY and CDR2 is QEAYKQQN. The CDR3 loop spans 17 amino acids. CDR3 coding DNA: TGTGCTTATAGGAGTGAAGTGGGGATAAAATACACCGATAAACTCATCTTT. Encoded protein: CAYRSEVGIKYTDKLIF.